The rows below give T cell receptor beta chains drawn from one sample of a study of radiation and T cells in renal cell carcinoma. The protocol was immunoSEQ multiplex PCR, while the TCRdb copy is restricted to in-frame clones and leaves out a portion. This table has about 78,000 clones, 80% to 90% appearing once. The sample here was blood, taken from a patient whose treatment included radiotherapy and nephrectomy. The receptors come from a woman aged 70-85 years with renal cell carcinoma. Both conserved end residues are part of each CDR3.

v_gene	j_gene	CDR3aa
TRBV6-6	TRBJ2-3	CASKTRDRGSDTQYF
TRBV21-1	TRBJ1-2	CASSKVIRVDCYGYTF
TRBV4-3	TRBJ2-1	CASSQVAYNEQFF
TRBV2	TRBJ2-1	CASRGSGTSGGNEQFF
TRBV6-5	TRBJ2-5	CASSPTSAPGEAQYF
TRBV5-4	TRBJ1-1	CASSLPGTGVNTEAFF
TRBV5-1	TRBJ2-3	CASSLAPGRDGGDTQYF
TRBV19	TRBJ2-1	CASRFPGLGLGEQFF
TRBV6-4	TRBJ2-5	CASSDRQGETQYF
TRBV6-1	TRBJ2-3	CASSARTATDTQYF
TRBV5-1	TRBJ2-7	CASSLPTSYEQYF
TRBV18	TRBJ2-7	CASSLRGTGIYEQYF
TRBV2	TRBJ2-7	CARTATRGLSYEQYF
TRBV27	TRBJ1-6	CASSQRQGASGNSPLHF
TRBV7-9	TRBJ2-1	CASSNQGLGNNEQFF
TRBV19	TRBJ2-7	CASSISRGVYEQYF
TRBV7-7	TRBJ2-3	CASSPYGASGIDTQYF
TRBV30	TRBJ1-2	CAWSVLRRGGAGYTF